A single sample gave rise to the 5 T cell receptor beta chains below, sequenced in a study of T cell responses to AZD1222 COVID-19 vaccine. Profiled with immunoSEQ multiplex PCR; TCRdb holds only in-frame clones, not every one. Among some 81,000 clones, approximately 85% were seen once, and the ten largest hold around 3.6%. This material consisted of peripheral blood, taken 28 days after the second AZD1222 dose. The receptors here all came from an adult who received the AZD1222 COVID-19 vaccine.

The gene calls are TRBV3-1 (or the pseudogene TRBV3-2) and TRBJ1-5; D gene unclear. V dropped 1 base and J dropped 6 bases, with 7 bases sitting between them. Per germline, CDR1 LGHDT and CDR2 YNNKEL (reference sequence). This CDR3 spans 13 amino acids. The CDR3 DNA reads TGTGCCAGCAGCCAAGGGAGTGGTCAGCCCCAGCATTTT. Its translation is CASSQGSGQPQHF.

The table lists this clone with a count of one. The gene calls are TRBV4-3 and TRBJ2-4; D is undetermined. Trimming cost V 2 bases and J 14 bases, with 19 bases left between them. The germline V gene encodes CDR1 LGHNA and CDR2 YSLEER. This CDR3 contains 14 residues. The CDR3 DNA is TGCGCCAGCAGCCAAAAATGGGGAACTGGACGAGAGTACTTC. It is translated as CASSQKWGTGREYF.

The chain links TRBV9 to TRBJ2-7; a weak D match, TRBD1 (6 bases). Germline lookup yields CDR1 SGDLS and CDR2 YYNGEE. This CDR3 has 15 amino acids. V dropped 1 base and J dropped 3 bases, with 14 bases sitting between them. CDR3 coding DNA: TGTGCCAGCAGCGTAAGGGACACAAAACTCTACGAGCAGTACTTC. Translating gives CASSVRDTKLYEQYF. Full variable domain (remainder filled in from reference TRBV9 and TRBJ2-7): DSGVTQTPKHLITATGQRVTLRCSPRSGDLSVYWYQQSLDQGLQFLIQYYNGEERAKGNILERFSAQQFPDLHSELNLSSLELGDSALYFCASSVRDTKLYEQYFGPGTRLTVT.

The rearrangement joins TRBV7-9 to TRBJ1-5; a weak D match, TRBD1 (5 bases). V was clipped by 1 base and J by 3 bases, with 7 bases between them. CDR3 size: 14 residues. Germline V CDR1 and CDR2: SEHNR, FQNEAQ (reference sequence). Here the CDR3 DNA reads TGTGCCAGCAGCTTAGGGGGACTCAATCAGCCCCAGCATTTT. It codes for CASSLGGLNQPQHF.

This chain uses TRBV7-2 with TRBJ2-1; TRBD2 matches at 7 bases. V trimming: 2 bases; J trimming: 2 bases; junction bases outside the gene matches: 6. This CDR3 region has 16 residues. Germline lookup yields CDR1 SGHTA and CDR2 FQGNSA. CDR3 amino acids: CASSLREGIPYNEQFF. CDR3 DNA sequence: TGTGCCAGCAGCTTAAGGGAGGGAATCCCCTACAATGAGCAGTTCTTC.